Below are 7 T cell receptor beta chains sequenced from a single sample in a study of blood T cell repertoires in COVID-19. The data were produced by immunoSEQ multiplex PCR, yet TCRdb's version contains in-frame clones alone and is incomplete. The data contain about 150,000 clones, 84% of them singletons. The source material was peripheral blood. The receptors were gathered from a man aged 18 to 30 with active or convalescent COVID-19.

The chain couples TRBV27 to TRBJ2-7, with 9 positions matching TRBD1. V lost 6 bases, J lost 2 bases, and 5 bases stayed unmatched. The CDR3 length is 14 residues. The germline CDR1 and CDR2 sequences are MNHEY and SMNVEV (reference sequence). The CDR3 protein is CASRRTGAPYEQYF. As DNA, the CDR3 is TGTGCCAGCAGGCGGACAGGGGCCCCCTACGAGCAGTACTTC.

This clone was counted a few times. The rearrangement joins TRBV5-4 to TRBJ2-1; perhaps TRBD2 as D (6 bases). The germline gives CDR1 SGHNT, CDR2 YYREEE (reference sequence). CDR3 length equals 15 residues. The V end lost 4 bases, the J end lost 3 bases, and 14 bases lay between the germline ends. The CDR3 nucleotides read TGTGCCAGCAGCGAACGGGACTTCCACTACAATGAGCAGTTCTTC. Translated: CASSERDFHYNEQFF.

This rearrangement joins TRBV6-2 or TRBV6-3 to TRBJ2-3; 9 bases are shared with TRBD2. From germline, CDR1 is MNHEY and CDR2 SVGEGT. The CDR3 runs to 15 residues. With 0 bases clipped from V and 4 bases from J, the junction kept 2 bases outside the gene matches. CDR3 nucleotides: TGTGCCAGCAGTTACTCTAGCGGGAGTCCAGATACGCAGTATTTT. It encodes CASSYSSGSPDTQYF.

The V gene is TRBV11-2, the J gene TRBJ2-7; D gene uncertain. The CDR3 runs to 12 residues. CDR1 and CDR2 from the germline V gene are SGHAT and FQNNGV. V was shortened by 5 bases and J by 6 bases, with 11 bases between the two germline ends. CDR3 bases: TGTGCCAGCAGCCCCCTCTCTCGCGAGCAGTACTTC. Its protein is CASSPLSREQYF. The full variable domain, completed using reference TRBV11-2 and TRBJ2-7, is EAGVAQSPRYKIIEKRQSVAFWCNPISGHATLYWYQQILGQGPKLLIQFQNNGVVDDSQLPKDRFSAERLKGVDSTLKIQPAKLEDSAVYLCASSPLSREQYFGPGTRLTVT.

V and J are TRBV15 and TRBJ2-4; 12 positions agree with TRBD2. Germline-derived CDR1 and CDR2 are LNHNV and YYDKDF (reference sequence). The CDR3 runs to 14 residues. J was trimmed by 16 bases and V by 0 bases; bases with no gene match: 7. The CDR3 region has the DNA TGTGCCACCAGCAGAGAGGCTAGCGGGGGGGCCCGATACTTC. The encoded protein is CATSREASGGARYF.

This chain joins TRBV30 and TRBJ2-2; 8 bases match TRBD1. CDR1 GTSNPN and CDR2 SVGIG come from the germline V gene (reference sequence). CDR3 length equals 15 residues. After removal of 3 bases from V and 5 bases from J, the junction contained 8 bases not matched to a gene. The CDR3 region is CAWRGTGAATGELFF. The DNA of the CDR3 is TGTGCCTGGAGGGGGACAGGAGCGGCGACCGGGGAGCTGTTTTTT.

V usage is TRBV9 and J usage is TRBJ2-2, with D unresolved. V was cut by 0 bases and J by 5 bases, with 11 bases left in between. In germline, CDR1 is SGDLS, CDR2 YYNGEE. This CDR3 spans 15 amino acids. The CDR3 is CASSVGHSYTGELFF. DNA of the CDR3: TGTGCCAGCAGCGTAGGGCATAGCTATACCGGGGAGCTGTTTTTT.